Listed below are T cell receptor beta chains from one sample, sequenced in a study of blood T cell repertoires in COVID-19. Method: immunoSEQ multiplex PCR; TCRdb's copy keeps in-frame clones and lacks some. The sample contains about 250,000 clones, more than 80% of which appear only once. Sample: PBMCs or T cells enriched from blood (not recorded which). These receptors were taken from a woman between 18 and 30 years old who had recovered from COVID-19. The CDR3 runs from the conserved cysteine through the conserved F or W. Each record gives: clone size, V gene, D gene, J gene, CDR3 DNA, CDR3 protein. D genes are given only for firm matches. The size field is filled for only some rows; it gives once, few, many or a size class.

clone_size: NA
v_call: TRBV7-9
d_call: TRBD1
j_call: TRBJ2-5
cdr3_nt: TGTGCCAGCAGCTCCGGGACAGGGGATTTAGAGACCCAGTACTTC
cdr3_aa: CASSSGTGDLETQYF

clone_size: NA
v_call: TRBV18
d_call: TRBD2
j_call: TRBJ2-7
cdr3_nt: TGTGCCAGCTCCCCCGGGGGGACCTACGAGCAGTACTTC
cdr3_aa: CASSPGGTYEQYF

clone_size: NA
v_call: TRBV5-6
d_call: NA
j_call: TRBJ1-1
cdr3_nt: TGTGCCAGCAGCTCGTCAGAAAGGAACACTGAAGCTTTCTTT
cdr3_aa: CASSSSERNTEAFF

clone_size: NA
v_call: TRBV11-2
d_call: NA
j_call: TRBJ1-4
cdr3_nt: TGTGCCAGCAGCTTCGGCACAGCAACTAATGAAAAACTGTTTTTT
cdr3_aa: CASSFGTATNEKLFF

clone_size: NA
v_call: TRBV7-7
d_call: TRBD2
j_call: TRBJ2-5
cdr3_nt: TGTGCTAGCAGCTTAGCCCCGACTAGCGGGGGTTACCAAGAGACCCAGTACTTC
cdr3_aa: CASSLAPTSGGYQETQYF

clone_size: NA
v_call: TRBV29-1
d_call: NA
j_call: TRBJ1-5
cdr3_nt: TGCAGCGTTGGACAAACGAATCAGCCCCAGCATTTT
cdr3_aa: CSVGQTNQPQHF

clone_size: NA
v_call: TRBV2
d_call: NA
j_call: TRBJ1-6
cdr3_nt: TGTGCCCGCCGTTTGGGACAAAATTCACCCCTCCACTTT
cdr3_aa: CARRLGQNSPLHF

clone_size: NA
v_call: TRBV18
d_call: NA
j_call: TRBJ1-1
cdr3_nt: TGTGCCAGCTCACCGATCCCAGGCGTTTCGGACACTGAAGCTTTCTTT
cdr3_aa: CASSPIPGVSDTEAFF

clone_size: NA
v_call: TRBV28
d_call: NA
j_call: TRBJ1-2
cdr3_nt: TGTGCCAGCAGTAGTGAGGGTCAAAATGGCTACACCTTC
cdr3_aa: CASSSEGQNGYTF

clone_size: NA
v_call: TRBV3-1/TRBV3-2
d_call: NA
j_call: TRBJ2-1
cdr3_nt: TGTGCCAGCAGCCAAGGTAGCGGTTACAATGAGCAGTTCTTC
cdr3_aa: CASSQGSGYNEQFF

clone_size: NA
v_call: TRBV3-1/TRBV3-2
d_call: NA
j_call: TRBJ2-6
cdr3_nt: TGTGCCAGCAGCTCCGAAGGGGGATCTGGGGCCAACGTCCTGACTTTC
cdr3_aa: CASSSEGGSGANVLTF

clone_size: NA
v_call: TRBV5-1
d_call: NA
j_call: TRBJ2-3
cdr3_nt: TGCGCCAGCAGCTTGGCCGGATCGGGGGACCACACAGATACGCAGTATTTT
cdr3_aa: CASSLAGSGDHTDTQYF

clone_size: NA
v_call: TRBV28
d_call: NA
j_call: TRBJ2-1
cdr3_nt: TGTGCCAGCAGGGCAGGTTACAATGAGCAGTTCTTC
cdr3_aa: CASRAGYNEQFF

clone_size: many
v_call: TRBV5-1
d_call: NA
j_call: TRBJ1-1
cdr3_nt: TGCGCCAGCAGCCCCCAAGCCGGCGGGGACACTGAAGCTTTCTTT
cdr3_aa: CASSPQAGGDTEAFF

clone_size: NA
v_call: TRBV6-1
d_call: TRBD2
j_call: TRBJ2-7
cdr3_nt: TGTGCCAGCAGTGAAGCTGGGGGGGGCTCCTACGAGCAGTACTTC
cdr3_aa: CASSEAGGGSYEQYF

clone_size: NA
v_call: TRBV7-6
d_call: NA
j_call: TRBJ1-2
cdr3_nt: TGTGCCAGCAGCTTAGCATCTGGGAGCGGCTACACCTTC
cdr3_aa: CASSLASGSGYTF

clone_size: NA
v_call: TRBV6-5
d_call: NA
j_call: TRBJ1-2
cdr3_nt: TGTGCCAGCAGTTCCCCACAGGGTGGGGGCTACACCTTC
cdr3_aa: CASSSPQGGGYTF

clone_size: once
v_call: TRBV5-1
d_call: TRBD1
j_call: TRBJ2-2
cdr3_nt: TGCGCCAGCACCGGGACAGCAAACACCGGGGAGCTGTTTTTT
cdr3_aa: CASTGTANTGELFF

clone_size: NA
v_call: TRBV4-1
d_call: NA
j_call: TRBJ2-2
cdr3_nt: TGCGCCAGCAGCCAAGAGGTTTCGGCGAACACCGGGGAGCTGTTTTTT
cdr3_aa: CASSQEVSANTGELFF

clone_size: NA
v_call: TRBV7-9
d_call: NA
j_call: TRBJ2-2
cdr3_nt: TGTGCCAGCAGCTTAAACAGTTTGACCGGGGAGCTGTTTTTT
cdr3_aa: CASSLNSLTGELFF

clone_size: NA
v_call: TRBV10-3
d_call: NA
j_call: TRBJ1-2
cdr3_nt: TGTGCCATCTTAGGACAGCCTGGTTCCAACTATGGCTACACCTTC
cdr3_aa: CAILGQPGSNYGYTF

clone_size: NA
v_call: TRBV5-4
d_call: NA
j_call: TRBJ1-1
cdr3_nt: TGTGCCAGCAGCTCGGGTTTAGGAGAAGCTTTCTTT
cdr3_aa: CASSSGLGEAFF

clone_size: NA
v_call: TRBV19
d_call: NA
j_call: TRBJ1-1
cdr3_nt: TGTGCCAGTAGTATAGGCGGGGAGAACACTGAAGCTTTCTTT
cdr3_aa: CASSIGGENTEAFF

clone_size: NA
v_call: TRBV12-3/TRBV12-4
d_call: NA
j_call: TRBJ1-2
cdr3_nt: TGTGCCAGCAGTTTATCAGGGCCGGGTGGCTACACCTTC
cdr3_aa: CASSLSGPGGYTF

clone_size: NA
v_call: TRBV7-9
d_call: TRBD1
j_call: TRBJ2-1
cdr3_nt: TGTGCCAGCAGCTTAATTTCCATGACAGGGCGGAACAATGAGCAGTTCTTC
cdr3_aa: CASSLISMTGRNNEQFF

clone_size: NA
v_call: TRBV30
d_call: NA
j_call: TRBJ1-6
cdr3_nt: TGTGCCTGGAGTGTACTGGATAATTCACCCCTCCACTTT
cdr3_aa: CAWSVLDNSPLHF

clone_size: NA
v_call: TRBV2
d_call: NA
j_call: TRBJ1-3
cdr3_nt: TGTGCCAGCGATACGAGGAGCTCTGGAAACACCATATATTTT
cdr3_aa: CASDTRSSGNTIYF

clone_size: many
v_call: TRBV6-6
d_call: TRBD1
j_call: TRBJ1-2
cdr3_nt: TGTGCCAGCAGTTACACCGGACAGGGGGGTAGTGGCTACACCTTC
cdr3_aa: CASSYTGQGGSGYTF

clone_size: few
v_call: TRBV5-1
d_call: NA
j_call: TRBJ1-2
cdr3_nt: TGCGCCAGCAGCTTGGACAGGCCTTACGGCTACACCTTC
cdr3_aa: CASSLDRPYGYTF

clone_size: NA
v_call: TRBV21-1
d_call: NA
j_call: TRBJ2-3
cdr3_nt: TGTGCCAGCAGCAAAACTGAGAAGTCAGGGTTTAGGGATACGCAGTATTTT
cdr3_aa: CASSKTEKSGFRDTQYF

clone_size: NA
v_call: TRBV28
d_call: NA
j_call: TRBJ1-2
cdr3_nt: TGTGCCAGCAACCTCCCTACTGGAGTCTATGGCTACACCTTC
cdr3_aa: CASNLPTGVYGYTF

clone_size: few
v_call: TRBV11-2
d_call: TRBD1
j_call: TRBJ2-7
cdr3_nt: TGTGCCAGCAGCTTTGGGACAGACTACGAGCAGTACTTC
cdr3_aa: CASSFGTDYEQYF

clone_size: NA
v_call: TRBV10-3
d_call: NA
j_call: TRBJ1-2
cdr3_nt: TGTGCCATCAAACGGACAGCTCTTTATGGCTACACCTTC
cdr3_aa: CAIKRTALYGYTF

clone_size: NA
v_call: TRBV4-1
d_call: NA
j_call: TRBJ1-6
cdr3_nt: TGCGCCAGCAGCCAACTGTGGAGCTCCTATAATTCACCCCTCCACTTT
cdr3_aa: CASSQLWSSYNSPLHF

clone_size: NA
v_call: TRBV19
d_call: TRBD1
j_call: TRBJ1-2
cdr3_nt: TGTGCCAGTAGTATAGCCGGACAGGGTTCCTATGGCTACACCTTC
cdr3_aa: CASSIAGQGSYGYTF

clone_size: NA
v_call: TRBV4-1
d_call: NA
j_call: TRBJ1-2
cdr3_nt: TGCGCCAGCAGCCAAGGGGGTCAGGGCAGGTTTGGCTACACCTTC
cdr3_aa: CASSQGGQGRFGYTF

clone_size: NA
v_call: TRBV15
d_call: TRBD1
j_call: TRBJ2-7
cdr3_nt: TGTGCCACCAGCAGAGGTCGACAGGGCTACGAGCAGTACTTC
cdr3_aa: CATSRGRQGYEQYF

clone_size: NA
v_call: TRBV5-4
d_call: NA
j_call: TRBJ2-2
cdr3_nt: TGTGCCAGCAGCCCTATAGGCATGACTAACAAAAACACCGGGGAGCTGTTTTTT
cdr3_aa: CASSPIGMTNKNTGELFF

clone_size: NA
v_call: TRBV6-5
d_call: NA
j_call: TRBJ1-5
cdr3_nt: TGTGCCAGCAGTTACGGCTCCAATCAGCCCCAGCATTTT
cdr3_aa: CASSYGSNQPQHF